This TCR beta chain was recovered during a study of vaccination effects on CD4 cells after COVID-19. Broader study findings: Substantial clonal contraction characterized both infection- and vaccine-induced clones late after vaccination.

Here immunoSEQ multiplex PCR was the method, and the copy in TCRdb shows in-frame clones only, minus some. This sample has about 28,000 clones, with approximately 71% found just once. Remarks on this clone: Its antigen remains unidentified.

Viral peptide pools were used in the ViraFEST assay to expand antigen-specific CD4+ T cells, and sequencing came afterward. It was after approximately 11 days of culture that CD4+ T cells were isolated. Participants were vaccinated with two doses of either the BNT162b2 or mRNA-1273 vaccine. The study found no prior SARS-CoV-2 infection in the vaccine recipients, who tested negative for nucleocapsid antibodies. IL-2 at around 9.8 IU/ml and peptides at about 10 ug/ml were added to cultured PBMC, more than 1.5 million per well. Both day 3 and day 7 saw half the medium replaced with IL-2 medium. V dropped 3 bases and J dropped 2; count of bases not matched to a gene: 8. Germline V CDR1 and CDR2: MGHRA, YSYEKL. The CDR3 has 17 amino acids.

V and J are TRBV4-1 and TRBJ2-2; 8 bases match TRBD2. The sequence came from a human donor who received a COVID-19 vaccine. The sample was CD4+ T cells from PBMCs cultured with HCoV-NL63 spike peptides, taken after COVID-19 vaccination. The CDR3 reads CASSHLWTSTNTGELFF. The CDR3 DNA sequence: TGCGCCAGCAGCCATCTCTGGACTAGCACCAACACCGGGGAGCTGTTTTTT.